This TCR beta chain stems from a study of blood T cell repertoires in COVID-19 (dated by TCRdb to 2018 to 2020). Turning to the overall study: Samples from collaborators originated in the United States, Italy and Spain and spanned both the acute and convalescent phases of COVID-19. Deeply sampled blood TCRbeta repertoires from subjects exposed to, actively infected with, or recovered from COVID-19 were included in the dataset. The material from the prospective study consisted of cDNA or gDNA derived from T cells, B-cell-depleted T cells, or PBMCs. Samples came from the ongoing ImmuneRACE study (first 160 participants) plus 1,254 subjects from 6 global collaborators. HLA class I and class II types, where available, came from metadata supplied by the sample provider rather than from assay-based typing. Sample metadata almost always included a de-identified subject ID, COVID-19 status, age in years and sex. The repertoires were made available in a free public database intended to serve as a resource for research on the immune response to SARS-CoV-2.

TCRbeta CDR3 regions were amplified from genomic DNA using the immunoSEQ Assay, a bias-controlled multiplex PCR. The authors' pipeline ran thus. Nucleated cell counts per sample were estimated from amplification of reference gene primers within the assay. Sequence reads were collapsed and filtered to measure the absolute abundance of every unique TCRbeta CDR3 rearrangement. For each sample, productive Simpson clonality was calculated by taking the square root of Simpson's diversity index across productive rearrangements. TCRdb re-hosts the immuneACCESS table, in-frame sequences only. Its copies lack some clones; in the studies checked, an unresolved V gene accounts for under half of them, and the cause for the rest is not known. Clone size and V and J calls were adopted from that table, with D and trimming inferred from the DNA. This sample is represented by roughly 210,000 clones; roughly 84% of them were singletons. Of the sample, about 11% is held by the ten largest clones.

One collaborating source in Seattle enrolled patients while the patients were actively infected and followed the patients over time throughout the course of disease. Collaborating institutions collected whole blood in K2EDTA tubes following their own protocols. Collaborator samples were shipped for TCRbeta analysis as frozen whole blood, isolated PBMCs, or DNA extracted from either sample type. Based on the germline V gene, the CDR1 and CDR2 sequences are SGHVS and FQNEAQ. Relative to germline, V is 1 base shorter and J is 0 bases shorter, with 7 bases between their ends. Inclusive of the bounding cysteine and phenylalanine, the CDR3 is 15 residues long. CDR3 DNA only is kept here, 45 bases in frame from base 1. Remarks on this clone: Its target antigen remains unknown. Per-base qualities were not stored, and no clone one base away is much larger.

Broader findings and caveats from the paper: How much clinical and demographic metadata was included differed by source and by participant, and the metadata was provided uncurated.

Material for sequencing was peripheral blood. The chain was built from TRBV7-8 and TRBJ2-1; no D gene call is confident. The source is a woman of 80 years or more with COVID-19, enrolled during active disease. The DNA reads TGTGCCAGCAGCTTAGGATTGAGCTCCTACAATGAGCAGTTCTTC. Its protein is CASSLGLSSYNEQFF.